This is a list of T cell receptor beta chains from one sample in a study of blood T cell repertoires in COVID-19. Generated by immunoSEQ multiplex PCR, the TCRdb table keeps only in-frame clones and is missing some. The sample lists about 59,000 clones, under 80% occurring once. Sequences were obtained from peripheral blood. These receptors were collected from a human donor in a cohort sampled during active COVID-19. Both conserved end residues are part of each CDR3. Each record gives: J gene, V gene, clone size, D gene, CDR3 DNA, CDR3 protein. The D gene is left open where the match is weak. Only some rows state a clone size, as once, few, many or a class for expanded clones.

J gene: TRBJ2-7; V gene: TRBV27; clone size: .; D gene: .; CDR3 DNA: TGTGCCAGCGGGTTGATGGTCAGCGGAGTACCAGGCGTGCAGTACTTC; CDR3 protein: CASGLMVSGVPGVQYF
J gene: TRBJ2-7; V gene: TRBV18; clone size: few; D gene: .; CDR3 DNA: TGTGCCAGCTCAACAGGGAATAGCGAGCAGTACTTC; CDR3 protein: CASSTGNSEQYF
J gene: TRBJ1-3; V gene: TRBV6-2/TRBV6-3; clone size: .; D gene: TRBD1; CDR3 DNA: TGTGCCAGCAGTTCGGCGGACAGGATCTCTGGAAACACCATATATTTT; CDR3 protein: CASSSADRISGNTIYF
J gene: TRBJ2-1; V gene: TRBV18; clone size: .; D gene: .; CDR3 DNA: TGTGCCAGCTCACCGGCGAGGCAGTACAATGAGCAGTTCTTC; CDR3 protein: CASSPARQYNEQFF
J gene: TRBJ1-1; V gene: TRBV27; clone size: .; D gene: TRBD1; CDR3 DNA: TGTGCCAGCAGTGCCTGGGACAGGGGGCGGGGGGGCACTGAAGCTTTCTTT; CDR3 protein: CASSAWDRGRGGTEAFF
J gene: TRBJ2-3; V gene: TRBV5-4; clone size: .; D gene: TRBD2; CDR3 DNA: TGTGCCAGCAGCACGGGGGGGCTAGCGGGAGCAGATACGCAGTATTTT; CDR3 protein: CASSTGGLAGADTQYF
J gene: TRBJ1-6; V gene: TRBV30; clone size: few; D gene: TRBD1; CDR3 DNA: TGTGCCTGGAGTTTCACTCTTACCGAAGGGGTAGGGGGCAGGGATTCACCCCTCCACTTT; CDR3 protein: CAWSFTLTEGVGGRDSPLHF
J gene: TRBJ1-2; V gene: TRBV10-3; clone size: .; D gene: .; CDR3 DNA: TGTGCCATCAGTGAGTCTCTCGTCGGCTACACCTTC; CDR3 protein: CAISESLVGYTF
J gene: TRBJ2-1; V gene: TRBV6-2/TRBV6-3; clone size: .; D gene: TRBD2; CDR3 DNA: TGTGCCAGCAGTTACCGACCTCCTAGCGGGAGTGGCAATGAGCAGTTCTTC; CDR3 protein: CASSYRPPSGSGNEQFF
J gene: TRBJ2-1; V gene: TRBV6-4; clone size: once; D gene: TRBD1; CDR3 DNA: TGTGCCAGCAGTGCCGCGACAGGGTCTAATGAGCAGTTCTTC; CDR3 protein: CASSAATGSNEQFF
J gene: TRBJ2-5; V gene: TRBV11-2; clone size: few; D gene: TRBD1; CDR3 DNA: TGTGCCAGCAGCCGAAGACCGGGACAGGGTCAAGAGACCCAGTACTTC; CDR3 protein: CASSRRPGQGQETQYF
J gene: TRBJ1-5; V gene: TRBV27; clone size: .; D gene: TRBD1; CDR3 DNA: TGTGCCAGCAGCAGCGACAGGGGAAATCAGCCCCAGCATTTT; CDR3 protein: CASSSDRGNQPQHF
J gene: TRBJ2-7; V gene: TRBV18; clone size: once; D gene: .; CDR3 DNA: TGTGCCAGCTCACCGGCGGACGGACGGGGGAATCGGCAGTACTTC; CDR3 protein: CASSPADGRGNRQYF
J gene: TRBJ1-6; V gene: TRBV27; clone size: .; D gene: .; CDR3 DNA: TGTGCCAGCAGTTTACCCGGGACACTCACTAATTCACCCCTCCACTTT; CDR3 protein: CASSLPGTLTNSPLHF
J gene: TRBJ2-6; V gene: TRBV19; clone size: .; D gene: TRBD1; CDR3 DNA: TGTGCCAGTAGTTCCGACAGGGTAACGACTGGGGCCAACGTCCTGACTTTC; CDR3 protein: CASSSDRVTTGANVLTF
J gene: TRBJ2-2; V gene: TRBV21-1; clone size: .; D gene: .; CDR3 DNA: TGTGCCAGCAGCAATGGCCCGGACAGGGGGCTAAGTGGCACCGGGGAGCTGTTTTTT; CDR3 protein: CASSNGPDRGLSGTGELFF
J gene: TRBJ2-1; V gene: TRBV7-9; clone size: .; D gene: .; CDR3 DNA: TGTGCCAGCAGCTCAGGCTTTAGTGGGAATGAGCAGTTCTTC; CDR3 protein: CASSSGFSGNEQFF
J gene: TRBJ2-1; V gene: TRBV9; clone size: .; D gene: TRBD1; CDR3 DNA: TGTGCCAGCAGGGGGACAGGGTCCCGAACCTACGGGGACAATGAGCAGTTCTTC; CDR3 protein: CASRGTGSRTYGDNEQFF
J gene: TRBJ2-2; V gene: TRBV15; clone size: once; D gene: TRBD2; CDR3 DNA: TGTGCCACCAGAAAAGCGGGAGGGAGCTCTCCCGGGGAGCTGTTTTTT; CDR3 protein: CATRKAGGSSPGELFF
J gene: TRBJ1-5; V gene: TRBV6-2/TRBV6-3; clone size: .; D gene: .; CDR3 DNA: TGTGCCAGCAGTTCGTCGACGTGGGGGGATCAGCCCCAGCATTTT; CDR3 protein: CASSSSTWGDQPQHF
J gene: TRBJ1-5; V gene: TRBV6-1; clone size: .; D gene: .; CDR3 DNA: TGTGCCAGCAATGAAAGGGGGTCATCCTATCAGCCCCAGCATTTT; CDR3 protein: CASNERGSSYQPQHF
J gene: TRBJ1-5; V gene: TRBV19; clone size: .; D gene: .; CDR3 DNA: TGTGCCAGTAAGCCTCGCCCGCTGGACAGAAATAGCAATCAGCCCCAGCATTTT; CDR3 protein: CASKPRPLDRNSNQPQHF
J gene: TRBJ2-1; V gene: TRBV15; clone size: .; D gene: .; CDR3 DNA: TGTGCCACCAGCAGAGAGGGTGGAGGACGATTACTCAATGAGCAGTTCTTC; CDR3 protein: CATSREGGGRLLNEQFF
J gene: TRBJ1-1; V gene: TRBV29-1; clone size: .; D gene: TRBD1; CDR3 DNA: TGCAGCGTCCGTCAGGGGGACACTGAAGCTTTCTTT; CDR3 protein: CSVRQGDTEAFF
J gene: TRBJ2-1; V gene: TRBV5-6; clone size: .; D gene: .; CDR3 DNA: TGTGCCAGCAGCCCGGACAGTTATGGGGGGCAGTTCTTC; CDR3 protein: CASSPDSYGGQFF
J gene: TRBJ1-6; V gene: TRBV10-3; clone size: once; D gene: .; CDR3 DNA: TGTGCCATCAGTGAGTCGACGGCCTCCTCCCGAGGAACCCTCCACTTT; CDR3 protein: CAISESTASSRGTLHF
J gene: TRBJ1-6; V gene: TRBV5-8; clone size: .; D gene: .; CDR3 DNA: TGTGCCAGCACCCCGTCCTTGAGGGGGTATAATTCACCCCTCCACTTT; CDR3 protein: CASTPSLRGYNSPLHF
J gene: TRBJ2-1; V gene: TRBV14; clone size: .; D gene: .; CDR3 DNA: TGTGCCAGCAGCCAAGACCTAGTAGCGGCTCATCAGCAGTTCTTC; CDR3 protein: CASSQDLVAAHQQFF
J gene: TRBJ2-7; V gene: TRBV9; clone size: .; D gene: TRBD2; CDR3 DNA: TGTGCCAGCAGCGTAGAGGGACTAGGGGCAAAACAGTACTTC; CDR3 protein: CASSVEGLGAKQYF